This TCR beta chain appears in the sequencing data of a study of blood T cell repertoires in COVID-19. Study-level information: Whether acute or convalescent, the COVID-19 samples came from the United States, Italy and Spain.

In the source study's methods: Amplification of reference gene primers provided the estimated nucleated cell counts. Sequencing used immunoSEQ multiplex PCR; TCRdb keeps in-frame clones, though not all of them. That table furnishes V, J and clone size, whereas the DNA furnished D and trimming. Of roughly 250,000 clones in the sample, about 93% were seen once. The age range of participants was about 18 to 100 years, with residence in fewer than 25 US areas. Cohort assignment relied on participant-reported clinical history. Germline assignment: CDR1 SGDLS and CDR2 YYNGEE. The junction had 7 bases not matched to a gene; V was cut back by 3 bases and J by 2 bases. The CDR3 consists of 15 residues.

The sequencing input was PBMCs or T cells enriched from blood (not recorded which). The receptor's source is a woman aged 18-29 years who had recovered from COVID-19. The rearrangement links TRBV9 to TRBJ1-2; TRBD1 matches at 7 bases. The CDR3 sequence is CASSAEGAFNYGYTF. The CDR3 DNA reads TGTGCCAGCAGCGCTGAGGGGGCCTTCAACTATGGCTACACCTTC.